These 14 T cell receptor beta chains were sequenced from one sample in a study of neurological immune-mediated disorders (dated by TCRdb to the late 2010s). The library relied on 5' RACE. Instrument on record: Illumina HiSeq 2500. TCRdb's own reprocessing of the public reads used fastp at Q25 and MiXCR and kept productive beta chains. Identical CDR3 proteins give one entry, which carries the most common genes and DNA. For this sample there are more than 55,000 distinct CDR3 sequences; about 24% appear just once. 3.5% to 5.5% of the sample lies in the top ten. The time point label of this sample denotes: technical triplicate 2. The sample comprised PBMCs. These TCRs come from a man aged 60 to 75 with HTLV-1-associated myelopathy (HAM/TSP).

This clonotype was counted many times. The chain has TRBV20-1 and TRBJ2-3; possibly TRBD1 or TRBD2 for D (6 bases each). CDR1 is DFQATT, CDR2 SNEGSKA, per germline (reference sequence). CDR3 length equals 15 residues. Trimming cost V 1 base and J 4 bases, with 15 bases left between them. The CDR3 spells CSARAGALGPDTQYF. CDR3 DNA: TGCAGTGCTAGAGCGGGGGCCCTGGGACCAGATACGCAGTATTTT.

V and J are TRBV12-3 or TRBV12-4 and TRBJ1-1; D possibly corresponds to TRBD1 (6 bases). This CDR3 has 13 amino acids. Trimming pared 8 bases from V and 1 base from J, leaving 11 bases between. CDR3: CASARDKNTEAFF. CDR3 nucleotide sequence: TGTGCCAGCGCCCGGGACAAGAACACTGAAGCTTTCTTT.

This clonotype was picked up many times. V usage is TRBV7-2 and J usage is TRBJ2-7; 7 bases are shared with TRBD2. J lost 3 bases, V lost 5 bases, and 1 base had no gene match. The germline V gene encodes CDR1 SGHTA and CDR2 FQGNSA. CDR3 length: 12 residues. CDR3 residues: CASSRGVYEQYF. The CDR3 DNA reads as TGTGCCAGCAGCCGGGGGGTCTACGAGCAGTACTTC.

This clonotype was counted ten times or more. The V and J genes are TRBV10-3 and TRBJ1-1; D ambiguous. Trimming removed 7 bases at V and 1 base at J, with 10 bases between. The CDR3 length is 13 residues. From germline, CDR1 is ENHRY and CDR2 SYGVKD. The CDR3 sequence is CAIKAGENTEAFF. In DNA, the CDR3 is TGTGCCATCAAGGCTGGGGAGAACACTGAAGCTTTCTTT.

This rearrangement joins TRBV6-5 to TRBJ2-1; 14 nucleotides match TRBD2. V shed 2 bases, J shed 8 bases, and the junction held 5 bases outside the gene matches. This CDR3 has 16 residues. CDR1 and CDR2 (germline): MNHEY, SVGAGI. The CDR3 coding sequence is TGTGCCAGCAGTTACGCGGGACTAGCGGGAGTGGATGAGCAGTTCTTC. Protein product: CASSYAGLAGVDEQFF.

This chain links TRBV7-8 with TRBJ2-2; D not certain. This CDR3 has 13 amino acids. The ends were cut back, 1 base at V and 6 bases at J, with 6 bases in the middle. Germline loops: CDR1 SGHVS, CDR2 FQNEAQ. CDR3 in amino acids: CASSLEAAGELFF. The CDR3, as DNA: TGTGCCAGCAGCTTAGAGGCAGCCGGGGAGCTGTTTTTT.

The V gene is TRBV20-1, the J gene TRBJ2-1; 12 nucleotides align to TRBD2. The CDR3 has 18 amino acids. CDR1 and CDR2 (germline): DFQATT, SNEGSKA (reference sequence). The V gene end was trimmed by 3 bases and the J gene end by 3 bases; junction bases not matched to a gene: 12. CDR3 DNA: TGCAGTGCTAGCGATGGGACTAGCGGGCCCGGGAACTACAATGAGCAGTTCTTC. As protein: CSASDGTSGPGNYNEQFF.

Ten or more counts support this clonotype. The chain combines TRBV7-6 with TRBJ2-7; 7 bases align to TRBD2. This CDR3 contains 14 residues. Germline CDR1 is SGHVS and CDR2 is FNYEAQ. V was clipped by 3 bases and J by 3 bases; unmatched bases: 5. CDR3 DNA: TGTGCCAGCAGCTTGGGCGGGAGCGACTACGAGCAGTACTTC. It codes for CASSLGGSDYEQYF.

This clonotype was picked up many times. The genes are TRBV7-2 and TRBJ2-6; D uncertain. Looked up from germline, CDR1 is SGHTA and CDR2 is FQGNSA. The CDR3 spans 15 residues. Trimming shortened V by 2 bases and J by 1 base, and 6 bases separated the two germline ends. The CDR3, as DNA: TGTGCCAGCAGCTTATATCCGTCTGGGGCCAACGTCCTGACTTTC. Protein: CASSLYPSGANVLTF.

As for this clonotype: This CDR3 is missing its conserved last phenylalanine or tryptophan, likely due to a read error. The chain combines TRBV12-3 or TRBV12-4 with TRBJ1-3, with D possibly being TRBD1 (5 bases). The CDR3 extends over 16 amino acids. The chain's CDR3 is CGTTRGRSGSGNNIYL. Written as DNA, the CDR3 is TGTGGGACGACAAGGGGTCGGAGTGGCTCTGGAAACAACATATATTTA.

This clonotype came up once. V usage is TRBV7-9 and J usage is TRBJ2-7, with D maybe TRBD1 (5 bases). CDR1 SEHNR and CDR2 FQNEAQ come from the germline V gene (reference sequence). The CDR3 consists of 15 residues. With 3 bases removed from V and 5 bases from J, the gap between germline ends came to 17 bases. The CDR3: CASSFPQGNLNEQYF. The CDR3 DNA reads as TGTGCCAGCAGCTTCCCCCAGGGAAATCTCAACGAGCAGTACTTC.

This clonotype was found many times. CDR3 sequence reads: CASSLGGLAGGISYNEQFF. In DNA form, the CDR3 reads TGTGCCAGCAGCTTGGGAGGACTAGCGGGAGGGATCTCCTACAATGAGCAGTTCTTC. The chain uses TRBV5-5 and TRBJ2-1; TRBD2 aligns across 15 bases. In germline, CDR1 is SGHKS, CDR2 YYEKEE (reference sequence). V dropped 0 bases and J dropped 0; count of bases not matched to a gene: 4. The CDR3 runs to 19 residues.

There are many counts of this clonotype. The chain joins TRBV20-1 to TRBJ2-7; 9 bases are a match to TRBD1. After removal of 3 bases from V and 2 bases from J, the junction contained 5 bases not matched to a gene. This CDR3 contains 14 residues. The germline CDR1 and CDR2 sequences are DFQATT and SNEGSKA (reference sequence). The CDR3 sequence is CSASRGQGPYEQYF. The CDR3 DNA reads as TGCAGTGCTAGTCGGGGACAGGGCCCCTACGAGCAGTACTTC.

The chain links TRBV27 to TRBJ2-3, with a possible D match to TRBD1 (6 bases). V was clipped by 6 bases and J by 8 bases, with 18 bases between them. Germline V CDR1 and CDR2: MNHEY, SMNVEV (reference sequence). This CDR3 is built from 14 residues. CDR3 nucleotides: TGTGCCAGCAGACTAGGACAGACCCACGGTACGCAGTATTTT. As protein: CASRLGQTHGTQYF.